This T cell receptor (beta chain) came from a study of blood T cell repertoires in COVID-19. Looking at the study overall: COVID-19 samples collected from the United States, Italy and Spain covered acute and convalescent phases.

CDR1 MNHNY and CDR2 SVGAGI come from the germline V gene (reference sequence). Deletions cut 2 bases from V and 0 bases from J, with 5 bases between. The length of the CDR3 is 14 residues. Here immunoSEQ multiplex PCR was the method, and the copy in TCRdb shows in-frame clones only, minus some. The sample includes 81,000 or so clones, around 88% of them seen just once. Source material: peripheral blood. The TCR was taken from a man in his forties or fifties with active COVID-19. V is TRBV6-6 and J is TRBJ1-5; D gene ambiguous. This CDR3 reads CASSYGDSNQPQHF. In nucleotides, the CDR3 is TGTGCCAGCAGTTACGGAGATAGCAATCAGCCCCAGCATTTT.